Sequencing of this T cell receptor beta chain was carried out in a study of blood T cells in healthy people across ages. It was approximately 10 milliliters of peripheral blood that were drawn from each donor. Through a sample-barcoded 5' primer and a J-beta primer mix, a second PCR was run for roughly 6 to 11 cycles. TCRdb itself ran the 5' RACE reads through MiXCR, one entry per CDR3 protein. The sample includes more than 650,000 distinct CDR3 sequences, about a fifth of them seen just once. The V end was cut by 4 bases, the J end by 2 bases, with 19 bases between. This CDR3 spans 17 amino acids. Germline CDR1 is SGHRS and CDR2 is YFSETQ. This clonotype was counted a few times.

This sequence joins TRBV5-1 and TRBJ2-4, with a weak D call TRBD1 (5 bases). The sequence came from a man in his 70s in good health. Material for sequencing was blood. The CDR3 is CASSQAWGVLTKNIQYF. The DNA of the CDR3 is TGCGCCAGCAGCCAAGCATGGGGCGTACTAACCAAAAACATTCAGTACTTC. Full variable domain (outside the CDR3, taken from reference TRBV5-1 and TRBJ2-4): KAGVTQTPRYLIKTRGQQVTLSCSPISGHRSVSWYQQTPGQGLQFLFEYFSETQRNKGNFPGRFSGRQFSNSRSEMNVSTLELGDSALYLCASSQAWGVLTKNIQYFGAGTRLSVL.